The next 20 T cell receptor beta chains were all read from a single sample in a study of T cells in Graves' hyperthyroidism and ophthalmopathy. TCR beta CDR3 regions were amplified from RNA. First-round RT-PCR of the TCR CDR3 relied on the HTBI primer set. TCRdb independently ran MiXCR on the multiplex PCR reads; one entry per CDR3 protein. In the table there are 700,000 or so distinct CDR3 sequences, roughly 15% of which are singletons. Sequences were obtained from blood. Receptors were obtained from a woman aged 45-65 years with Graves' ophthalmopathy.

This clonotype has only a few counts. A much larger clone is a single base away; this may be a read error. V is TRBV20-1 and J is TRBJ2-5; 9 bases align to TRBD2. Per the germline V gene, CDR1 is DFQATT and CDR2 is SNEGSKA (reference sequence). V trimming: 0 bases; J trimming: 5 bases; junction bases outside the gene matches: 13. The CDR3 spans 17 residues. The CDR3 loop is CSARDPTPSGIMETQYF. CDR3 nucleotide sequence: TGCAGTGCTAGAGATCCGACGCCTAGCGGGATAATGGAGACCCAGTACTTC.

This clonotype appeared many times. The genes are TRBV12-3 or TRBV12-4 and TRBJ2-1, with 7 bases that match TRBD1. This CDR3 is built from 14 residues. The trim removed 4 bases at V and 6 bases at J, leaving 6 bases unmatched. The CDR3 DNA is TGTGCCAGCAGTTCCTCGACAGGGTTCAATGAGCAGTTCTTC. This gives the protein CASSSSTGFNEQFF.

On this clonotype: It may be a read error: a sequence one base away is much more abundant. The rearrangement joins TRBV29-1 to TRBJ1-1; the D gene is possibly TRBD1 (5 bases). The CDR3 loop spans 14 amino acids. Germline V gene sequence: CDR1 SQVTM, CDR2 ANQGSEA. The CDR3: CSVRGRVSGTEASF. In nucleotides, the CDR3 is TGCAGCGTCCGAGGCAGGGTTTCGGGCACTGAAGCTTCCTTT. Filled out from reference TRBV29-1 and TRBJ1-1, the complete variable domain reads SAVISQKPSRDICQRGTSLTIQCQVDSQVTMMFWYRQQPGQSLTLIATANQGSEATYESGFVIDKFPISRPNLTFSTLTVSNMSPEDSSIYLCSVRGRVSGTEASFGQGTRLTVV.

The gene calls are TRBV19 and TRBJ1-2; 7 nucleotides align to TRBD1. Germline assignment: CDR1 LNHDA and CDR2 SQIVND (reference sequence). The CDR3 consists of 13 residues. V lost 5 bases and J lost 4; bases outside the gene matches: 4. The DNA for the CDR3 is TGTGCCAGTAGTTCCGGGACAGTCTATGGCTACACCTTC. This translates into CASSSGTVYGYTF.

The V call is TRBV20-1, the J call TRBJ2-7, with D perhaps TRBD2 (5 bases). This CDR3 comprises 13 residues. With 0 bases removed from V and 6 bases from J, the gap between germline ends came to 12 bases. Germline-derived CDR1 and CDR2 are DFQATT and SNEGSKA (reference sequence). DNA of the CDR3: TGCAGTGCTAGAGATCCGCGGGTTCTCGAGCAGTACTTC. Its translation is CSARDPRVLEQYF.

This clonotype was seen ten or more times. The V and J genes are TRBV7-3 and TRBJ2-3, with D possibly TRBD2 on 6 matching bases. In germline, CDR1 is SGHTA, CDR2 FQGTGA. With 1 base removed from V and 1 base from J, the gap between germline ends came to 9 bases. The CDR3 sequence is 15 residues long. CDR3: CASSLMGGGTDTQYF. CDR3 DNA: TGTGCCAGCAGCTTAATGGGCGGGGGCACAGATACGCAGTATTTT.

The V and J genes are TRBV18 and TRBJ2-2; D remains ambiguous. V was pared by 4 bases and J by 6 bases, with 15 bases between. In germline, CDR1 is KGHSH, CDR2 LQKENI. The CDR3 extends over 15 amino acids. The CDR3 reads CASSRLSSGSGELFF. The DNA for the CDR3 is TGTGCCAGCTCACGGTTGAGTTCTGGATCCGGGGAGCTGTTTTTT.

This clonotype has only a few counts. The V gene is TRBV12-3 or TRBV12-4, the J gene TRBJ1-5; D not certain. Trimming pared 5 bases from V and 3 bases from J, leaving 11 bases between. The CDR3 length is 14 residues. The CDR3 sequence: CASSVGTLNQPQHF. The CDR3 DNA is TGTGCCAGCAGTGTAGGTACCCTCAATCAGCCCCAGCATTTT.

This clonotype was observed at least ten times. V gene TRBV2 combines with J gene TRBJ1-2, with D maybe TRBD1 (6 bases). Germline loops: CDR1 SNHLY, CDR2 FYNNEI. This CDR3 spans 14 amino acids. V shed 2 bases and J shed 2 bases, with 9 bases lying between them. The CDR3 loop reads CASSEYRVNYGYTF. The CDR3 bases are TGTGCCAGCAGTGAATACAGGGTCAACTATGGCTACACCTTC.

This clonotype was picked up a small number of times. V is TRBV30 and J is TRBJ1-1; perhaps TRBD1 as D (5 bases). Germline assignment: CDR1 GTSNPN and CDR2 SVGIG (reference sequence). The CDR3 covers 13 residues. Trimming took off 2 bases at V and 4 bases at J, with 11 bases between the two ends. CDR3: CAWSIGGTTEAFF. DNA of the CDR3: TGTGCCTGGAGTATTGGAGGGACCACTGAAGCTTTCTTT. Supplemented by reference TRBV30 and TRBJ1-1, the full variable domain reads SQTIHQWPATLVQPVGSPLSLECTVEGTSNPNLYWYRQAAGRGLQLLFYSVGIGQISSEVPQNLSASRPQDRQFILSSKKLLLSDSGFYLCAWSIGGTTEAFFGQGTRLTVV.

This clonotype was picked up many times. The chain joins TRBV3-1 to TRBJ2-1; 8 bases match TRBD2. The CDR3 is made up of 16 amino acids. CDR1 is LGHDT, CDR2 YNNKEL, per germline (reference sequence). The V gene end was trimmed by 1 base and the J gene end by 0 bases; junction bases not matched to a gene: 2. CDR3 amino acids: CASSQVLAGSYNEQFF. CDR3 bases: TGTGCCAGCAGCCAAGTCCTAGCGGGCTCCTACAATGAGCAGTTCTTC.

Remarks on this clonotype: Since a much larger clone is just one base distant, this may be a read error. The missing conserved phenylalanine or tryptophan at the end of this CDR3 makes a read error likely. The rearrangement joins TRBV5-1 to TRBJ1-1; D perhaps matches TRBD1 (5 bases). V was cut by 4 bases and J by 0 bases, with 13 bases left in between. The CDR3 runs 15 residues. Germline V gene sequence: CDR1 SGHRS, CDR2 YFSETQ. This CDR3 is CASSVLRAVNTEAFL. The CDR3 DNA follows: TGCGCCAGCAGCGTCCTCAGGGCGGTGAACACTGAAGCTTTCCTT.

The CDR3 region has the DNA TGTGCCAGTACCATCAGGGCTAGCGGGATAAATGAGCAGTTCTTC. Protein sequence: CASTIRASGINEQFF. The rearrangement uses TRBV19 and TRBJ2-1; TRBD2 agrees at 9 bases. With 7 bases clipped from V and 7 bases from J, the junction kept 11 bases outside the gene matches. Germline loops: CDR1 LNHDA, CDR2 SQIVND (reference sequence). The length of the CDR3 is 15 residues.

The count of this clonotype is one. Possible read error: a much larger clone is one base away. As DNA, the CDR3 is TGTGACTGGACGTTGGGGGCGGTGAATGAAAAACTGTTTTTT. Translation gives CDWTLGAVNEKLFF. The chain is built from TRBV30 and TRBJ1-4; TRBD1 is a possible D gene (6 bases). Germline V gene data show CDR1 as GTSNPN and CDR2 as SVGIG (reference sequence). The CDR3 covers 14 residues. Filled out from reference TRBV30 and TRBJ1-4, the complete variable domain reads SQTIHQWPATLVQPVGSPLSLECTVEGTSNPNLYWYRQAAGRGLQLLFYSVGIGQISSEVPQNLSASRPQDRQFILSSKKLLLSDSGFYLCDWTLGAVNEKLFFGSGTQLSVL.

This chain links TRBV5-1 with TRBJ2-3; 9 nucleotides match TRBD2. Germline CDR1 SGHRS, CDR2 YFSETQ. J lost 5 bases, V lost 2 bases, and 3 bases had no gene match. This CDR3 has 14 amino acids. The CDR3 DNA reads as TGCGCCAGCAGCTTTGCGGGAGGGGTAGATACGCAGTATTTT. This codes for CASSFAGGVDTQYF. The complete variable domain, with remaining parts taken from reference TRBV5-1 and TRBJ2-3, reads KAGVTQTPRYLIKTRGQQVTLSCSPISGHRSVSWYQQTPGQGLQFLFEYFSETQRNKGNFPGRFSGRQFSNSRSEMNVSTLELGDSALYLCASSFAGGVDTQYFGPGTRLTVL.

This clonotype was recorded many times. Here the CDR3 reads CASRPLAGAYEQYF. CDR3 nucleotide sequence: TGTGCCAGCAGGCCGTTAGCGGGCGCCTACGAGCAGTACTTC. V gene TRBV6-1 combines with J gene TRBJ2-7; the match to TRBD2 covers 7 bases. The CDR3 covers 14 residues. Losses at the gene ends were 6 bases for V and 2 bases for J; bases not matched to a gene: 7. Germline CDR1 reads MNHNS; CDR2 reads SASEGT.

This clonotype appeared many times. The chain is built from TRBV20-1 and TRBJ2-1; 10 bases are a match to TRBD2. In germline, CDR1 is DFQATT, CDR2 SNEGSKA (reference sequence). The CDR3 is 16 amino acids. V lost 6 bases to trimming and J lost 1 base; unmatched junction nucleotides: 9. The CDR3 here is CSASSGSPLSYNEQFF. In DNA form, the CDR3 reads TGCAGTGCATCTAGCGGGAGCCCTCTATCCTACAATGAGCAGTTCTTC.

In its sample, this clonotype was seen many times. V gene TRBV20-1 combines with J gene TRBJ1-5; D unresolved. Germline CDR1 DFQATT, CDR2 SNEGSKA (reference sequence). This CDR3 has 12 amino acids. The germline V and J ends were trimmed by 3 bases and 1 base, with 4 bases remaining between them. The CDR3 sequence is CSARRSNQPQHF. The CDR3 region has the DNA TGCAGTGCTAGGCGCAGCAATCAGCCCCAGCATTTT.

This clonotype has at least ten counts. The chain joins TRBV13 to TRBJ1-5; TRBD1 aligns across 11 bases. Trimming removed 3 bases from V and 7 bases from J; junction bases left unmatched: 2. CDR1 PRHDT and CDR2 FYEKMQ come from the germline V gene (reference sequence). The CDR3 loop spans 14 amino acids. CDR3 nucleotides: TGTGCCAGCAGCTTCGGACAGGGGGCACAGCCCCAGCATTTT. Residues: CASSFGQGAQPQHF. Drawing the rest from reference TRBV13 and TRBJ1-5, the complete variable domain is AAGVIQSPRHLIKEKRETATLKCYPIPRHDTVYWYQQGPGQDPQFLISFYEKMQSDKGSIPDRFSAQQFSDYHSELNMSSLELGDSALYFCASSFGQGAQPQHFGDGTRLSIL.

The table lists this clonotype with many counts. V is TRBV7-9 and J is TRBJ1-1, with 7 bases that match TRBD1. The ends lost 5 bases at V and 4 bases at J; junction bases unmatched: 13. The CDR3 sequence is 16 residues long. Germline V gene sequence: CDR1 SEHNR, CDR2 FQNEAQ (reference sequence). This chain's CDR3 is CASSPGGGRFSTEAFF. The CDR3 DNA is TGTGCCAGCAGCCCAGGGGGGGGCCGGTTTAGCACTGAAGCTTTCTTT. The variable domain in full, completed from reference TRBV7-9 and TRBJ1-1, reads DTGVSQNPRHKITKRGQNVTFRCDPISEHNRLYWYRQTLGQGPEFLTYFQNEAQLEKSRLLSDRFSAERPKGSFSTLEIQRTEQGDSAMYLCASSPGGGRFSTEAFFGQGTRLTVV.